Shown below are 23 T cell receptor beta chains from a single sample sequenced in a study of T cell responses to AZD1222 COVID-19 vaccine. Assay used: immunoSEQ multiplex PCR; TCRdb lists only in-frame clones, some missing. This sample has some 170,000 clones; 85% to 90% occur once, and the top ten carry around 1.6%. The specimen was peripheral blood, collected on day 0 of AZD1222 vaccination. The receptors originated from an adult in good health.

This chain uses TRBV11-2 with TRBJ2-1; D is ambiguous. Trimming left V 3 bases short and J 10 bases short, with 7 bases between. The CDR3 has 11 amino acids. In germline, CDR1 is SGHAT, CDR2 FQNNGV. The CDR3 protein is CASSFFNEQFF. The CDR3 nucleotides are TGTGCCAGCAGCTTTTTTAACGAGCAGTTCTTC.

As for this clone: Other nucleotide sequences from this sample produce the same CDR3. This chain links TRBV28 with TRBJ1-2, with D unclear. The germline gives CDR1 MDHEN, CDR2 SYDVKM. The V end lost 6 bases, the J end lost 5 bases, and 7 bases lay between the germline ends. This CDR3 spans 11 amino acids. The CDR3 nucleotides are TGTGCCAGCAGCTCCCGGTATGGCTACACCTTC. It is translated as CASSSRYGYTF.

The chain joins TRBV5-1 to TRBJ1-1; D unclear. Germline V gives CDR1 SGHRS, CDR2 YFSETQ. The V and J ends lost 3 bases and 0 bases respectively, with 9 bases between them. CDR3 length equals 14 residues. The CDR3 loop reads CASSSTRMNTEAFF. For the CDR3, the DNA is TGCGCCAGCAGCTCGACGCGAATGAACACTGAAGCTTTCTTT.

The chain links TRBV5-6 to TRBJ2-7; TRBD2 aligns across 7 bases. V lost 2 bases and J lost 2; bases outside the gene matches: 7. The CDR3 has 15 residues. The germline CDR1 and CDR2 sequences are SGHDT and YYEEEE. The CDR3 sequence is CASSFLSSGTYEQYF. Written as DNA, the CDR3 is TGTGCCAGCAGCTTTTTGTCTAGCGGAACCTACGAGCAGTACTTC.

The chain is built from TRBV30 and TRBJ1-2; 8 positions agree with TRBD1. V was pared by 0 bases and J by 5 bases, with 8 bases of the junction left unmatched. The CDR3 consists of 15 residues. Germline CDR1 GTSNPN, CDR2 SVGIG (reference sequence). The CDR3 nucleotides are TGTGCCTGGAGTGTCCAGGGGGCGCGCCGTTATGGCTACACCTTC. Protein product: CAWSVQGARRYGYTF.

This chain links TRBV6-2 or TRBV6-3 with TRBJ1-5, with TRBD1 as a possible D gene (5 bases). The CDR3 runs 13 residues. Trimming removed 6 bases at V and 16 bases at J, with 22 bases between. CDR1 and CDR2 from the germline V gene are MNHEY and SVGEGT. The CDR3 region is CASSSTNGHSPHF. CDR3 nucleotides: TGTGCCAGCAGCTCCACAAACGGACATTCTCCTCATTTT.

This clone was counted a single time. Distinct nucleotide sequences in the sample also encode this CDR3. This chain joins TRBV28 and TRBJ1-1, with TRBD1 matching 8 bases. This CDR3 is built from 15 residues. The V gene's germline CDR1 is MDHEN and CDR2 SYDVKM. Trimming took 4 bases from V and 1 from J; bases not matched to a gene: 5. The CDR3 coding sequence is TGTGCCAGCAGTTCGCCGGGACAGGCGAACACTGAAGCTTTCTTT. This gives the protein CASSSPGQANTEAFF.

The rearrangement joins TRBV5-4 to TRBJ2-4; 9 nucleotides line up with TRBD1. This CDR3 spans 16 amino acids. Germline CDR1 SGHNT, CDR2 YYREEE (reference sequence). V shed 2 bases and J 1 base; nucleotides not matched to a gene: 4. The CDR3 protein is CASSFGTGFAKNIQYF. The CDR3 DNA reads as TGTGCCAGCAGCTTCGGGACAGGGTTCGCCAAAAACATTCAGTACTTC.

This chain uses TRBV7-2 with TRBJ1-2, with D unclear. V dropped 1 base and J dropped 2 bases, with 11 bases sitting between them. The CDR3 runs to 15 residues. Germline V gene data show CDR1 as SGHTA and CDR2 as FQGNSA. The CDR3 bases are TGTGCCAGCAGCTTAGTCGGGCAGGCCAACTATGGCTACACCTTC. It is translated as CASSLVGQANYGYTF.

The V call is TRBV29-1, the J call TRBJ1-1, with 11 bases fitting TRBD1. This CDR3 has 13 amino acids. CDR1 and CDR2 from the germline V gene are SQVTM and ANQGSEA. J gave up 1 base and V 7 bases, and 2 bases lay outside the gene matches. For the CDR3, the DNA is TGCAGCGGGGACAGGGGGTCGAACACTGAAGCTTTCTTT. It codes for CSGDRGSNTEAFF.

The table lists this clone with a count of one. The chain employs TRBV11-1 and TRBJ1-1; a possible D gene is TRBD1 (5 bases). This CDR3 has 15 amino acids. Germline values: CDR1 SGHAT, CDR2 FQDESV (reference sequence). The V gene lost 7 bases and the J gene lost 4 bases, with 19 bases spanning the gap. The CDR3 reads CASTSSRGSGTEAFF. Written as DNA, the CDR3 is TGTGCCAGCACCTCTTCACGGGGCTCGGGCACTGAAGCTTTCTTT.

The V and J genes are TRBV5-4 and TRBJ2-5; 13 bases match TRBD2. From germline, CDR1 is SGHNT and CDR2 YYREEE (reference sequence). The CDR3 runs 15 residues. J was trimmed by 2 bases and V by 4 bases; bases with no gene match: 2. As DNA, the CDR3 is TGTGCCAGCAGCGCGACTAGCGGGGGGCAAGAGACCCAGTACTTC. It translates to CASSATSGGQETQYF.

The chain's CDR3 is CASSFMRGPTYEQYF. CDR3 DNA sequence: TGTGCCAGCAGTTTCATGCGGGGGCCCACCTACGAGCAGTACTTC. The genes are TRBV28 and TRBJ2-7, with a tentative D call TRBD2 (7 bases). Germline assignment: CDR1 MDHEN and CDR2 SYDVKM. This CDR3 is 15 amino acids long. The V end lost 3 bases, the J end lost 2 bases, and 14 bases lay between the germline ends.

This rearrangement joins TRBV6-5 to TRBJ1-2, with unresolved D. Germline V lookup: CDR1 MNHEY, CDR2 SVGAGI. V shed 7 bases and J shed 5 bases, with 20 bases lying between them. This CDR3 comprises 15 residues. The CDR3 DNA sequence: TGTGCCAGCAACCTCTCGGCGGGGAGGAGTTATGGCTACACCTTC. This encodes CASNLSAGRSYGYTF.

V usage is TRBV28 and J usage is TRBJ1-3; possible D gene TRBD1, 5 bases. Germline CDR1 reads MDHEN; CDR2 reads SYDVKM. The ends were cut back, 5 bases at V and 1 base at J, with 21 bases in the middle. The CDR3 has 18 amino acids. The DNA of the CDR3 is TGTGCCAGCAGTGCCAGGGACCTCCAAGGGGTATCTGGAAACACCATATATTTT. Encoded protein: CASSARDLQGVSGNTIYF.

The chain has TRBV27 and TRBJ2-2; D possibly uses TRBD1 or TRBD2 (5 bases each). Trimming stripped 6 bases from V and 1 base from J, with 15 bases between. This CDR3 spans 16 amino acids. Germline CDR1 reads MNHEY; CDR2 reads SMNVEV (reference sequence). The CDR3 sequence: CASRGVLDKNTGELFF. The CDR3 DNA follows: TGTGCCAGCAGGGGAGTCTTGGACAAGAACACCGGGGAGCTGTTTTTT.

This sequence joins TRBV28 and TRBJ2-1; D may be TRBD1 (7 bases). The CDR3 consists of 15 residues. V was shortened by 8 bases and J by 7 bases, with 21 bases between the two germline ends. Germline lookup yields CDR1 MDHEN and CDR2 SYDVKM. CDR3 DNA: TGTGCCAGCCCGCCAGGGGGGACCCAAGCTAATGAGCAGTTCTTC. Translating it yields CASPPGGTQANEQFF.

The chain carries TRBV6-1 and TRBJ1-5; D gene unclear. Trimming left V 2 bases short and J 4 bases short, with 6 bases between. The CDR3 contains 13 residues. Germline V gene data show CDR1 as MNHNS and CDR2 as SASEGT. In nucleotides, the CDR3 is TGTGCCAGCAGTGAATTGCGAAATCAGCCCCAGCATTTT. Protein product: CASSELRNQPQHF.

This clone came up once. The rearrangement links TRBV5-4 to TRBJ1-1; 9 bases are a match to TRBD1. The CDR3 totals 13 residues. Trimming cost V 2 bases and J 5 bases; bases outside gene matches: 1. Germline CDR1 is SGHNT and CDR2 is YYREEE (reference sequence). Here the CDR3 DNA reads TGTGCCAGCAGCTTACAGGGGGCAACTGAAGCTTTCTTT. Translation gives CASSLQGATEAFF.

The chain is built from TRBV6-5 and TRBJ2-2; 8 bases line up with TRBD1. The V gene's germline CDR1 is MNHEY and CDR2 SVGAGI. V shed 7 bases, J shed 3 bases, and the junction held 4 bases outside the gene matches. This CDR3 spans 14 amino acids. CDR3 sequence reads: CASNQGADTGELFF. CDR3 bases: TGTGCCAGCAACCAGGGGGCGGACACCGGGGAGCTGTTTTTT.

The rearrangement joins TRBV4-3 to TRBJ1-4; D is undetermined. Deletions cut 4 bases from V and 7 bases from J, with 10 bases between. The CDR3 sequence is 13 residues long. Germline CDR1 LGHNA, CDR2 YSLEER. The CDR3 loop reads CASSPHVGEKLFF. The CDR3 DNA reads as TGCGCCAGCAGCCCTCACGTAGGTGAAAAACTGTTTTTT.

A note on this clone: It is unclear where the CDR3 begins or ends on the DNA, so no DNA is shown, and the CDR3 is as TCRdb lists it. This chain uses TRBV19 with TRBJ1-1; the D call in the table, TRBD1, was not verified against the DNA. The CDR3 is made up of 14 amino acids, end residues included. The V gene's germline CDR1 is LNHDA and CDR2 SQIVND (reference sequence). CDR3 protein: CASTSDRRGTEAFF.

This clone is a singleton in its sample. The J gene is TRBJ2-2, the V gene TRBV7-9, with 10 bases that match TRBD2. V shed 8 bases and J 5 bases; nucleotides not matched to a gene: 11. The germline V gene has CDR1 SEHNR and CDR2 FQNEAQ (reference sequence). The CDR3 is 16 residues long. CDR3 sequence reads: CASRDWTSGLTGELFF. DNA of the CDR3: TGTGCCAGCCGGGATTGGACTAGCGGACTTACCGGGGAGCTGTTTTTT.